The present TCR beta chain was sequenced within a study of PD-1 and CTLA-4 blockade in melanoma. The V gene lost 1 base and the J gene lost 0 bases, with 10 bases spanning the gap. The germline CDR1 and CDR2 sequences are MNHNS and SASEGT. The length of the CDR3 is 16 residues. The protocol was immunoSEQ multiplex PCR, while the TCRdb copy is restricted to in-frame clones and leaves out a portion. The table has about 29,000 clones, 85% to 90% seen once. The sample consisted of CD8+ T cells from peripheral blood, taken before anti-PD-1 treatment. The chain carries TRBV6-1 and TRBJ2-1; D uncertain. This clonotype was sampled from a human donor with melanoma. In nucleotides, the CDR3 is TGTGCCAGCAGTGAAGGAAGACTGAGCTCCTACAATGAGCAGTTCTTC. Protein sequence: CASSEGRLSSYNEQFF.